The 28 T cell receptor beta chains given below trace back to one sample, sequenced in a study of response to subunit inactivated influenza vaccine. TCRdb itself ran the RT-PCR reads through MiXCR, one entry per CDR3 protein. Counted here are around 520,000 distinct CDR3 sequences, about 25% occurring once; the ten biggest clones make up approximately 2%. The sample in question was CD4+ T cells sorted from PBMCs, obtained 4 to 6 days after vaccination. Receptor source: a man aged 45 to 65 who received an inactivated influenza vaccine.

The sample holds many counts of this clonotype. The rearrangement uses TRBV30 and TRBJ2-7; 8 nucleotides align to TRBD1. Trimming removed 6 bases from V and 3 bases from J; junction bases left unmatched: 4. Germline V lookup: CDR1 GTSNPN, CDR2 SVGIG (reference sequence). The CDR3 is 12 amino acids. The CDR3 here is CACPGTGYEQYF. The CDR3 DNA reads TGTGCCTGCCCCGGGACAGGCTACGAGCAGTACTTC.

In its sample, this clonotype was seen a few times. The chain employs TRBV24-1 and TRBJ1-2; D might be TRBD1 (6 bases). The germline CDR1 and CDR2 sequences are KGHDR and SFDVKD. The CDR3 contains 13 residues. The V end was cut by 6 bases, the J end by 4 bases, with 11 bases between. CDR3 sequence: CATSHQGTYGYTF. The CDR3 bases are TGTGCCACCAGTCACCAGGGGACCTATGGCTACACCTTC.

This chain links TRBV7-2 with TRBJ2-7, with D unclear. V was pared by 0 bases and J by 3 bases, with 3 bases between. This CDR3 contains 12 residues. Germline V gene data show CDR1 as SGHTA and CDR2 as FQGNSA. In DNA, the CDR3 is TGTGCCAGCAGCTTAGCGAACTACGAGCAGTACTTC. Translating gives CASSLANYEQYF.

A few counts support this clonotype. This chain links TRBV4-1 with TRBJ2-7; D remains ambiguous. The V and J ends lost 4 bases and 0 bases respectively, with 13 bases between them. Germline V gives CDR1 MGHRA, CDR2 YSYEKL. This CDR3 has 15 amino acids. The CDR3, as DNA: TGCGCCAGCAGCCTTAGCCTCACGAGCTCCTACGAGCAGTACTTC. This translates into CASSLSLTSSYEQYF.

A word on this clonotype: Being one base from a much bigger clone, this may be a read error. The chain combines TRBV28 with TRBJ2-3; the match to TRBD2 covers 11 bases. Germline V gene sequence: CDR1 MDHEN, CDR2 SYDVKM. This CDR3 region has 20 residues. The V segment lost 5 bases and the J segment 5 bases; nucleotides outside the gene matches: 21. CDR3: CASSGNLPGLAAGRVDTQYF. In DNA form, the CDR3 reads TGTGCCAGCAGTGGCAACCTACCGGGACTAGCGGCCGGACGGGTAGATACGCAGTATTTT.

The chain joins TRBV4-1 to TRBJ2-7, with TRBD1 matching 8 bases. Trimming cost V 3 bases and J 7 bases; bases outside gene matches: 11. Germline-derived CDR1 and CDR2 are MGHRA and YSYEKL. This CDR3 region has 15 residues. The CDR3 here is CASSHMPRGLGEQYF. The DNA of the CDR3 is TGCGCCAGCAGCCACATGCCCAGGGGGCTAGGGGAGCAGTACTTC.

This clonotype was counted only a few times. The chain links TRBV20-1 to TRBJ2-7; 11 bases are a match to TRBD1. CDR1 is DFQATT, CDR2 SNEGSKA, per germline (reference sequence). Trimming removed 3 bases from V and 1 base from J; junction bases left unmatched: 5. The CDR3 length is 15 residues. CDR3 sequence: CSASPRDRGSYEQYF. The CDR3 DNA reads as TGCAGTGCTAGCCCCCGGGACAGGGGGTCCTACGAGCAGTACTTC.

This clonotype was picked up one time. This chain uses TRBV6-6 with TRBJ2-1; D gene unclear. V was trimmed by 2 bases and J by 10 bases, leaving 6 bases between them. This CDR3 comprises 11 residues. Germline values: CDR1 MNHNY, CDR2 SVGAGI (reference sequence). This chain's CDR3 is CASSYRVEQFF. In DNA, the CDR3 is TGTGCCAGCAGTTACAGGGTCGAGCAGTTCTTC.

The genes are TRBV4-3 and TRBJ2-1; 9 nucleotides match TRBD1. Trimming removed 3 bases from V and 5 bases from J; junction bases left unmatched: 5. Germline-derived CDR1 and CDR2 are LGHNA and YSLEER. This CDR3 comprises 15 residues. CDR3 loop: CASSHEDRGNNEQFF. CDR3 DNA: TGCGCCAGCAGCCACGAAGACAGGGGGAACAATGAGCAGTTCTTC.

This clonotype was detected a few times. This rearrangement joins TRBV5-1 to TRBJ2-5; D possibly matches TRBD1 or TRBD2 (6 bases each). Germline V lookup: CDR1 SGHRS, CDR2 YFSETQ. The germline V and J ends were trimmed by 6 bases and 2 bases, with 20 bases remaining between them. The CDR3 has 16 residues. The CDR3 spells CASTRGPSGLQETQYF. DNA for the CDR3: TGCGCCAGCACCCGGGGGCCCAGCGGGCTACAAGAGACCCAGTACTTC.

In its sample, this clonotype was seen a few times. The rearrangement links TRBV5-5 to TRBJ2-1; D remains ambiguous. V lost 0 bases to trimming and J lost 5 bases, with 9 bases between them. The CDR3 covers 14 residues. Germline CDR1 SGHKS, CDR2 YYEKEE (reference sequence). CDR3 sequence reads: CASSLGAVHNEQFF. CDR3 nucleotides: TGTGCCAGCAGCTTGGGGGCGGTACACAATGAGCAGTTCTTC.

The V call is TRBV20-1, the J call TRBJ1-1; 8 nucleotides match TRBD1. The CDR3 loop spans 13 amino acids. Germline V gene data show CDR1 as DFQATT and CDR2 as SNEGSKA (reference sequence). V shed 4 bases, J shed 3 bases, and the junction held 4 bases outside the gene matches. The CDR3 nucleotides read TGCAGTGCTACAGGGGGCGCGGACACTGAAGCTTTCTTT. This gives the protein CSATGGADTEAFF.

The rearrangement links TRBV6-1 to TRBJ2-1; 8 bases line up with TRBD1. This CDR3 is built from 14 residues. Germline V gene sequence: CDR1 MNHNS, CDR2 SASEGT. Unmatched junction bases numbered 4, after V lost 6 bases and J lost 3 bases. In DNA, the CDR3 is TGTGCCAGCAGAACCGGGACAGGCTACAATGAGCAGTTCTTC. It translates to CASRTGTGYNEQFF.

This clonotype has more than one count but fewer than ten. The chain carries TRBV12-3 or TRBV12-4 and TRBJ1-1; D not certain. Trimming cost V 8 bases and J 14 bases, with 21 bases left between them. The CDR3 covers 12 residues. The CDR3 here is CASLGRRGGEFF. Here the CDR3 DNA reads TGTGCCAGCCTAGGCAGGCGGGGAGGAGAATTCTTT.

This clonotype was counted between two and nine times. Here the CDR3 reads CAISPRGRRGANVLTF. CDR3 DNA: TGTGCCATCAGTCCCAGGGGCCGGAGGGGGGCCAACGTCCTGACTTTC. The chain links TRBV10-3 to TRBJ2-6, with a weak D call TRBD1 (6 bases). Trimming took 5 bases from V and 4 from J, leaving 15 bases between them. From germline, CDR1 is ENHRY and CDR2 SYGVKD. The length of the CDR3 is 16 residues.

The chain uses TRBV30 and TRBJ1-2, with TRBD1 identical over 7 bases. The CDR3 spans 14 residues. The germline gives CDR1 GTSNPN, CDR2 SVGIG (reference sequence). The J segment lost 0 bases and the V segment lost 4 bases, leaving 5 bases of the junction unmatched. The chain's CDR3 is CAWNQGQTNYGYTF. As DNA, the CDR3 is TGTGCCTGGAACCAGGGACAGACTAACTATGGCTACACCTTC.

The chain combines TRBV20-1 with TRBJ1-1, with 8 positions matching TRBD1. In germline, CDR1 is DFQATT, CDR2 SNEGSKA (reference sequence). Germline trimming cut 1 base from V and 11 bases from J; bases unmatched to any gene: 15. The CDR3 has 15 amino acids. The CDR3 spells CSARVIPQGAGGAFF. Written as DNA, the CDR3 is TGCAGTGCTAGAGTAATCCCTCAGGGGGCGGGAGGGGCTTTCTTT.

Many counts were recorded for this clonotype. The V and J genes are TRBV10-3 and TRBJ2-7; tentatively, D is TRBD1 (6 bases). With 2 bases removed from V and 2 bases from J, the gap between germline ends came to 16 bases. CDR1 and CDR2 from the germline V gene are ENHRY and SYGVKD. The CDR3 spans 16 residues. The CDR3, as DNA: TGTGCCATCAGTGAGGGGACACCCACCAGGCCCTACGAGCAGTACTTC. This translates into CAISEGTPTRPYEQYF.

This clonotype has just a few counts. The chain couples TRBV20-1 to TRBJ2-7, with TRBD1 as a possible D gene (6 bases). The CDR3 covers 17 residues. Trimming took 2 bases from V and 0 from J, leaving 20 bases between them. The germline V gene encodes CDR1 DFQATT and CDR2 SNEGSKA (reference sequence). CDR3 region: CSARPLGGREGSYEQYF. The CDR3 nucleotides read TGCAGTGCTAGACCCCTTGGGGGCAGGGAAGGCTCCTACGAGCAGTACTTC.

This clonotype appeared a few times. This rearrangement joins TRBV12-3 or TRBV12-4 to TRBJ1-2; 9 nucleotides line up with TRBD1. The CDR3 has 13 amino acids. With V trimmed by 4 bases and J by 8 bases, 5 bases remained unmatched. CDR3 residues: CASSSHRGLGYTF. The CDR3, as DNA: TGTGCCAGCAGTTCCCACAGGGGGCTCGGCTACACCTTC.

V and J are TRBV7-3 and TRBJ1-6; TRBD1 agrees at 8 bases. Trimming removed 2 bases from V and 10 bases from J; junction bases left unmatched: 10. The CDR3 length is 16 residues. Germline V gene data show CDR1 as SGHTA and CDR2 as FQGTGA. Written as DNA, the CDR3 is TGTGCCAGCAGCTTAGCCGGACAGGGCGGTGGATCACCCCTCCACTTT. Translation gives CASSLAGQGGGSPLHF.

The chain is built from TRBV4-2 and TRBJ2-3, with D possibly TRBD2 on 5 matching bases. The germline V and J ends were trimmed by 0 bases and 12 bases, with 13 bases remaining between them. Germline CDR1 and CDR2: LGHNA and YNFKEQ. The CDR3 runs to 13 residues. The CDR3 nucleotides are TGTGCCAGCAGCCAAGAGGACTCCGCACTCCAGTATTTT. This gives the protein CASSQEDSALQYF.

This clonotype showed up just a few times. The V call is TRBV4-3, the J call TRBJ1-4, with 7 bases fitting TRBD1. The germline V gene has CDR1 LGHNA and CDR2 YSLEER. V shed 6 bases, J shed 4 bases, and the junction held 5 bases outside the gene matches. CDR3 length: 14 amino acids. CDR3 sequence: CASRPGTDNEKLFF. The CDR3 DNA reads as TGCGCCAGCAGACCTGGGACAGATAATGAAAAACTGTTTTTT.

There are a few counts of this clonotype. The chain recombines TRBV10-3 with TRBJ2-5; 9 bases map to TRBD1. After removal of 9 bases from V and 2 bases from J, the junction contained 4 bases not matched to a gene. CDR3 size: 13 residues. CDR1 is ENHRY, CDR2 SYGVKD, per germline. The CDR3 spells CAISTGGQETQYF. CDR3 in DNA: TGTGCCATTTCGACAGGGGGACAAGAGACCCAGTACTTC.

This clonotype was counted ten times or more. V usage is TRBV5-1 and J usage is TRBJ2-1; 9 positions match TRBD1. The CDR3 has 16 residues. The germline V gene encodes CDR1 SGHRS and CDR2 YFSETQ. Trimming cost V 1 base and J 9 bases; bases outside gene matches: 11. The CDR3 loop reads CASSLYGQGMVGEQFF. CDR3 nucleotide sequence: TGCGCCAGCAGCTTGTACGGACAGGGGATGGTTGGTGAGCAGTTCTTC.

This clonotype was counted only a few times. The gene calls are TRBV5-1 and TRBJ2-7, with a possible D match to TRBD2 (6 bases). V dropped 0 bases and J dropped 7 bases, with 14 bases sitting between them. Germline CDR1 is SGHRS and CDR2 is YFSETQ. CDR3 length equals 14 residues. The chain's CDR3 is CASSLVEDYHEQYF. In DNA, the CDR3 is TGCGCCAGCAGCTTGGTCGAGGACTATCATGAGCAGTACTTC. The variable domain in full, completed from reference TRBV5-1 and TRBJ2-7, reads KAGVTQTPRYLIKTRGQQVTLSCSPISGHRSVSWYQQTPGQGLQFLFEYFSETQRNKGNFPGRFSGRQFSNSRSEMNVSTLELGDSALYLCASSLVEDYHEQYFGPGTRLTVT.

In its sample, this clonotype was seen a few times. The chain has TRBV12-3 or TRBV12-4 and TRBJ2-1; D is perhaps TRBD2 (6 bases). Trimming removed 1 base at V and 5 bases at J, with 18 bases between. The CDR3 is 17 residues long. The CDR3 coding sequence is TGTGCCAGCAGTTTAGGAATGGGACTCGGATATCACAATGAGCAGTTCTTC. The encoded protein is CASSLGMGLGYHNEQFF.

The V call is TRBV7-3, the J call TRBJ2-1, with no clear D. V lost 8 bases to trimming and J lost 7 bases, with 18 bases between them. Per the germline V gene, CDR1 is SGHTA and CDR2 is FQGTGA. CDR3 length: 14 residues. CDR3 in DNA: TGTGCCAGCGGAAGGAGACACCTTGGGAATGAGCAGTTCTTC. This gives the protein CASGRRHLGNEQFF.